The clone carrying this T cell receptor (beta chain) showed up just a few times. Its specificity is not known. The investigators reverse transcribed all of the isolated RNA, so they sequenced expressed TCRB transcripts. TCRdb's copy holds only in-frame clones and misses some; the assay was immunoSEQ multiplex PCR. The sample includes around 250,000 clones, roughly 13% of them seen just once. This CDR3 region has 14 residues. Germline-derived CDR1 and CDR2 are SGHDN and FVKESK. The ends were cut back, 3 bases at V and 2 bases at J, with 9 bases in the middle. The sample originates from a study of beta chain features in type 1 diabetes. Study-level results: Small HLA sub-analyses could not settle whether HLA shapes TCRB rearrangement. TCRB CDR3s were moderately but significantly shorter in Type 1 diabetes patients in all four CD4+ subsets. There were fewer insertions and more deletions at the VDJ junctions of type 1 diabetes patients. There was a possibility that cDNA sequencing over-represented cells with high TCR expression.

CD45RO/CCR7/CD25/CD127/CD95/CD27 staining was used to isolate CD4+ naive, central memory, regulatory and stem cell-like memory cells by sorting. This chain uses TRBV14 with TRBJ2-3; TRBD2 is a possible D gene (7 bases). The material sequenced was naive CD4+ T cells from blood. This sequence was found in a man aged 30 to 45 with type 1 diabetes. In nucleotides, the CDR3 is TGTGCCAGCAGCCAGCGGGGGCTCACAGATACGCAGTATTTT. Residues: CASSQRGLTDTQYF.